Detailed here is one T cell receptor beta chain. The CDR3 has 12 amino acids. V lost 3 bases and J 9 bases, leaving 9 bases between the germline ends. The germline CDR1 and CDR2 sequences are KGHSH and LQKENI. The sample originates from a study of cytomegalovirus exposure and HLA in healthy donors. Profiled with immunoSEQ multiplex PCR; TCRdb holds only in-frame clones, not every one. The table shows 110,000 to 150,000 clones, with approximately 94% occurring only once. The TCR comes from a man between 18 and 29 years old in good health and CMV-seropositive. The chain has TRBV18 and TRBJ1-5, with unresolved D. Sequenced material: PBMCs. The CDR3 here is CASSPEGWPQHF. CDR3 sequence (DNA): TGTGCCAGCTCACCGGAGGGTTGGCCCCAGCATTTT. The full variable domain, with the rest looked up from reference TRBV18 and TRBJ1-5, is NAGVMQNPRHLVRRRGQEARLRCSPMKGHSHVYWYRQLPEEGLKFMVYLQKENIIDESGMPKERFSAEFPKEGPSILRIQQVVRGDSAAYFCASSPEGWPQHFGDGTRLSIL.